The sequence of this T cell receptor beta chain was determined in a study of blood T cell repertoires in COVID-19. Study details: COVID-19 samples collected from the United States, Italy and Spain covered acute and convalescent phases. PBMCs, B-cell-depleted T cells, or T cells were the source of the cDNA or gDNA that made up the material.

CDR1 LNHDA and CDR2 SQIVND come from the germline V gene (reference sequence). V shed 7 bases and J 5 bases; nucleotides not matched to a gene: 10. This CDR3 contains 15 residues. At least ten counts were recorded for this clone. TCRdb's table, derived via immunoSEQ multiplex PCR, lists solely in-frame clones and lacks some. The sample holds 110,000 to 150,000 clones, roughly 83% seen once. This TCR derives from a woman between 65 and 79 years old with COVID-19, enrolled during active disease. The sequenced sample consisted of peripheral blood. This sequence joins TRBV19 and TRBJ2-3; 9 bases line up with TRBD2. This CDR3 is CASTIRRGGKDTQYF. CDR3 nucleotides: TGTGCCAGTACCATTCGGCGGGGGGGCAAAGATACGCAGTATTTT.